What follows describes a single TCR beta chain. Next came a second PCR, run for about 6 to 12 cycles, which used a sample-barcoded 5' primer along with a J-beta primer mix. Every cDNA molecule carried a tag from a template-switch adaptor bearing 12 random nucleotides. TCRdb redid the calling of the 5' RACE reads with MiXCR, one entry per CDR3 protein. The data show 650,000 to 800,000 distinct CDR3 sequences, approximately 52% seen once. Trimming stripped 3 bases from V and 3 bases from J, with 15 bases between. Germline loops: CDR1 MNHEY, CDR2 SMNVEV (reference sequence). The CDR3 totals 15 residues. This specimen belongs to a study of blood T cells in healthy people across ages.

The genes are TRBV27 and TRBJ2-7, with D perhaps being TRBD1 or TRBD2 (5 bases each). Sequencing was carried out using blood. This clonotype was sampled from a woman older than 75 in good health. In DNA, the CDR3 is TGTGCCAGCAGTTTGGGGACGTTACCTAACTACGAGCAGTACTTC. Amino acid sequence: CASSLGTLPNYEQYF.